These 10 T cell receptor beta chains share one sample of origin, sequenced in a study of post-analysis software for immune sequencing data. Regarding the study as a whole: With TRBV5-6, TRBV5-1 and TRBV20-1 included, a handful of TRBV segments were more frequent in patients than in controls.

What these receptors recognize is not known. Tagging with unique molecular identifiers was a feature of the TCR beta cDNA libraries. TCRdb processed the PCR reads anew with MiXCR; each CDR3 protein has one entry. The data show fewer than 700,000 distinct CDR3 sequences, 44% seen once. The sample taken for sequencing was blood. These receptors originate from a girl under 18 with multiple sclerosis.

The gene calls are TRBV6-6 and TRBJ2-5; 7 bases line up with TRBD1. The J segment lost 6 bases and the V segment lost 5 bases, leaving 6 bases of the junction unmatched. CDR1 and CDR2 (germline): MNHNY, SVGAGI (reference sequence). CDR3 length equals 13 residues. As DNA, the CDR3 is TGTGCCAGCAGTCGACAGGGAAGTAAGACCCAGTACTTC. Protein: CASSRQGSKTQYF.

The chain recombines TRBV12-3 or TRBV12-4 with TRBJ2-7; unclear D gene. Trimming shortened V by 2 bases and J by 2 bases, and 4 bases separated the two germline ends. The CDR3 is 12 amino acids. The CDR3 protein is CASSLTAYEQYF. The CDR3 coding sequence is TGTGCCAGCAGTTTAACCGCCTACGAGCAGTACTTC.

The genes are TRBV6-1 and TRBJ1-5; maybe TRBD1 (6 bases). The CDR3 consists of 16 residues. Looked up from germline, CDR1 is MNHNS and CDR2 is SASEGT. Trimming took 4 bases from V and 1 from J, leaving 14 bases between them. The CDR3 nucleotides are TGTGCCAGCAGTGGGGGACACCCGAGGAGCAATCAGCCCCAGCATTTT. It is translated as CASSGGHPRSNQPQHF.

This clonotype has more than one count but fewer than ten. The gene calls are TRBV20-1 and TRBJ1-5; 7 bases align to TRBD1. The junction had 3 bases not matched to a gene; V was cut back by 1 base and J by 3 bases. The CDR3 covers 14 residues. Looked up from germline, CDR1 is DFQATT and CDR2 is SNEGSKA (reference sequence). The CDR3 DNA sequence: TGCAGTGCTAGAGGGGACAGCATCAATCAGCCCCAGCATTTT. Protein product: CSARGDSINQPQHF.

The genes are TRBV7-7 and TRBJ2-1, with D hard to call. CDR3 length: 14 amino acids. The germline CDR1 and CDR2 sequences are SSHAT and FNYEAQ (reference sequence). Deletions cut 1 base from V and 5 bases from J, with 9 bases between. DNA for the CDR3: TGTGCCAGCAGCTTAGGGTGGGGAAACAATGAGCAGTTCTTC. The encoded protein is CASSLGWGNNEQFF.

The sample holds a few counts of this clonotype. The chain uses TRBV5-1 and TRBJ2-5; D possibly corresponds to TRBD2 (6 bases). V was trimmed by 2 bases and J by 2 bases, leaving 16 bases between them. Per germline, CDR1 SGHRS and CDR2 YFSETQ. CDR3 size: 16 residues. CDR3 bases: TGCGCCAGCAGCTTTTTTCAGGGAGGCGGTCAAGAGACCCAGTACTTC. Its protein product is CASSFFQGGGQETQYF.

As DNA, the CDR3 is TGTGCCAGCCTAAATAGCGGGAGCTACGAGCAGTACTTC. It codes for CASLNSGSYEQYF. V is TRBV12-3 or TRBV12-4 and J is TRBJ2-7; TRBD2 matches 9 bases. Germline trimming cut 8 bases from V and 3 bases from J; bases unmatched to any gene: 5. The CDR3 is made up of 13 amino acids.

This clonotype was seen a few times. The chain couples TRBV7-8 to TRBJ2-1; TRBD2 might be the D (5 bases). The DNA end is more similar to TRBJ2-7, so the J call may be wrong. CDR1 SGHVS and CDR2 FQNEAQ come from the germline V gene. This CDR3 has 13 amino acids. CDR3 loop: CASSAGPYNEQYF. In DNA, the CDR3 is TGTGCCAGCAGCGCGGGCCCATACAATGAGCAGTACTTC.

This clonotype was recorded a few times. The chain carries TRBV12-3 or TRBV12-4 and TRBJ2-3; TRBD1 is a possible D gene (5 bases). The V gene lost 6 bases and the J gene lost 4 bases, with 17 bases spanning the gap. The CDR3 totals 15 residues. CDR3 sequence: CASRQDGIIPDTQYF. The CDR3 bases are TGTGCCAGCAGACAGGATGGGATCATCCCAGATACGCAGTATTTT.

V and J are TRBV13 and TRBJ2-7, with TRBD2 matching 14 bases. The V gene end was trimmed by 5 bases and the J gene end by 5 bases; junction bases not matched to a gene: 5. This CDR3 has 15 residues. The germline CDR1 and CDR2 sequences are PRHDT and FYEKMQ (reference sequence). The CDR3 DNA sequence: TGTGCCAGCAGCCCTGGGACTAGCGGGAGTCACGAGCAGTACTTC. Its protein product is CASSPGTSGSHEQYF. Based on the CDR3 plus reference TRBV13 and TRBJ2-7, the full variable domain is AAGVIQSPRHLIKEKRETATLKCYPIPRHDTVYWYQQGPGQDPQFLISFYEKMQSDKGSIPDRFSAQQFSDYHSELNMSSLELGDSALYFCASSPGTSGSHEQYFGPGTRLTVT.